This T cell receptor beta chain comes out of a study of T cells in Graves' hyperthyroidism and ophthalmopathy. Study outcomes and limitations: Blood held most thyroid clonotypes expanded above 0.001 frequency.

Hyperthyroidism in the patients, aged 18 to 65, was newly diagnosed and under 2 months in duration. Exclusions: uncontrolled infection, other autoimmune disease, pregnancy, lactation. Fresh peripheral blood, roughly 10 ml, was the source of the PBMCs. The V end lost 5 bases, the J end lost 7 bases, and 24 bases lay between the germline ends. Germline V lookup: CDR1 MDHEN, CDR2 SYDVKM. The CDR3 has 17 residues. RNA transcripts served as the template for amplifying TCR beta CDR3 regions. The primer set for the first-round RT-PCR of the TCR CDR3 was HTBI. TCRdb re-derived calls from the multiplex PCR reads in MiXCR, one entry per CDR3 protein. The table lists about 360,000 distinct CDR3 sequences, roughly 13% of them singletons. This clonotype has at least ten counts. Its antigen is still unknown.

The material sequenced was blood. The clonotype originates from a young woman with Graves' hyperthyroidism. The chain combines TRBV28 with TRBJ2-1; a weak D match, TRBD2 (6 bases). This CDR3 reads CASSTLPLANKRNEQFF. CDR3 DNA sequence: TGTGCCAGCAGTACACTCCCTCTAGCGAATAAGAGAAATGAGCAGTTCTTC.